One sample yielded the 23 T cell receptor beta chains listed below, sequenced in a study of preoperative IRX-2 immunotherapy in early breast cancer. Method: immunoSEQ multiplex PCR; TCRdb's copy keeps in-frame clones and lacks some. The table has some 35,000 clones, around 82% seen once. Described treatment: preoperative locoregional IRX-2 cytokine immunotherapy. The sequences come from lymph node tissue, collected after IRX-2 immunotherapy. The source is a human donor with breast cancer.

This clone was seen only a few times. CDR3 in DNA: TGTGCCAGCAGCTCGGGACTAGCGGGGCCTTACGAGCAGTACTTC. Protein product: CASSSGLAGPYEQYF. This rearrangement joins TRBV11-3 to TRBJ2-7; the match to TRBD2 covers 13 bases. The CDR3 covers 15 residues. The germline gives CDR1 SGHNT, CDR2 YENEEA. Trimming removed 4 bases from V and 4 bases from J; junction bases left unmatched: 4.

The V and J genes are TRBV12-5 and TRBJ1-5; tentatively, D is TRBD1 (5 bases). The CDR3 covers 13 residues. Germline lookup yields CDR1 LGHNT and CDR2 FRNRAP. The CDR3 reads CASLGRGNQPQHF. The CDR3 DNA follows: TGTGCCAGCTTGGGCAGGGGCAATCAGCCCCAGCATTTT. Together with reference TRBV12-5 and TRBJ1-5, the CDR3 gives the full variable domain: DARVTQTPRHKVTEMGQEVTMRCQPILGHNTVFWYRQTMMQGLELLAYFRNRAPLDDSGMPKDRFSAEMPDATLATLKIQPSEPRDSAVYFCASLGRGNQPQHFGDGTRLSIL.

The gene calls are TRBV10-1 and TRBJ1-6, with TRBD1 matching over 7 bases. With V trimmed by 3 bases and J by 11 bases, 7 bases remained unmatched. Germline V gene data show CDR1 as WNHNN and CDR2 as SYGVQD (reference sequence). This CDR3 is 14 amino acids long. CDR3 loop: CASSEFGTAAPLHF. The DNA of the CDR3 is TGCGCCAGCAGTGAATTCGGGACAGCCGCACCCCTCCACTTT.

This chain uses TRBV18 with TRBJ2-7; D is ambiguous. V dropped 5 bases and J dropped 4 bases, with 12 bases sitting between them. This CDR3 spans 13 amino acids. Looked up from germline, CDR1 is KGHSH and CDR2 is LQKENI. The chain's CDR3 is CASSFQVPYEQYF. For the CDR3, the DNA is TGTGCCAGCTCATTTCAGGTCCCTTACGAGCAGTACTTC.

The CDR3 DNA reads as TGTGCCAGCAGCCTATCCTCTTCGTCCTACGAGCAGTACTTC. It translates to CASSLSSSSYEQYF. This rearrangement joins TRBV28 to TRBJ2-7; D uncertain. Trimming stripped 6 bases from V and 1 base from J, with 13 bases between. The CDR3 consists of 14 residues. CDR1 is MDHEN and CDR2 is SYDVKM in the germline V gene.

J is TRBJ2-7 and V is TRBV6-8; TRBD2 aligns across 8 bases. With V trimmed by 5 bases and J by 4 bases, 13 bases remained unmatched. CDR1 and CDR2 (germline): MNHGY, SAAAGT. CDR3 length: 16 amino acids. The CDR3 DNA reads TGTGCCAGCAGTGACCCTCCGGGACTAGTGTTTTACGAGCAGTACTTC. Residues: CASSDPPGLVFYEQYF.

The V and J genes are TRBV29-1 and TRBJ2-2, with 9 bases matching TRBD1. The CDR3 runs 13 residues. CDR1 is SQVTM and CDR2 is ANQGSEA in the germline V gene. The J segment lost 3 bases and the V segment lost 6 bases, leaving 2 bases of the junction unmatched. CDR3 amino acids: CSVGDRDTGELFF. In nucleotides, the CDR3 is TGCAGCGTGGGGGACAGGGACACCGGGGAGCTGTTTTTT.

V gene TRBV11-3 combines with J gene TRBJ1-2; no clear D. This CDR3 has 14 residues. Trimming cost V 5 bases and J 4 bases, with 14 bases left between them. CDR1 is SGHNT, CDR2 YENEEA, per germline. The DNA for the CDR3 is TGTGCCAGCAGCCCCACGGGCTTGGGCTATGGCTACACCTTC. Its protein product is CASSPTGLGYGYTF.

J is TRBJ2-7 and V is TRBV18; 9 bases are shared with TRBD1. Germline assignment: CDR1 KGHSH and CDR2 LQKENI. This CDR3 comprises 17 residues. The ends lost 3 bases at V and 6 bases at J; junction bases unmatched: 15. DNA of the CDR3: TGTGCCAGCTCACCGACTGACAGGGGGGTTCTAGTTGGCGAGCAGTACTTC. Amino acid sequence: CASSPTDRGVLVGEQYF.

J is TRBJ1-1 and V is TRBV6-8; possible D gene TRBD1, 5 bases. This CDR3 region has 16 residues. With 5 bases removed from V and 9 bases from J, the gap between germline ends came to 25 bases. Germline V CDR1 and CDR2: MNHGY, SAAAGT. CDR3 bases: TGTGCCAGCAGTCCCAGTCCCGGGACCATCCGTTCGAAAGCTTTCTTT. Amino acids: CASSPSPGTIRSKAFF.

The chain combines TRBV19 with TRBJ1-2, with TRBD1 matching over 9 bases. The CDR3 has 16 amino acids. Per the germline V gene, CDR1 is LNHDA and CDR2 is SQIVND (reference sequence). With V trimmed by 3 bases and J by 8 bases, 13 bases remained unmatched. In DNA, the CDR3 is TGTGCCAGTAGTATTAACACGTGGGACAGGGTTAAAGGCTACACCTTC. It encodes CASSINTWDRVKGYTF.

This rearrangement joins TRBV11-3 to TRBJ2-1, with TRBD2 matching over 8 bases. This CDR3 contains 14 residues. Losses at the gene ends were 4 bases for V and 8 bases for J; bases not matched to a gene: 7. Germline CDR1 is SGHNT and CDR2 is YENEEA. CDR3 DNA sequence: TGTGCCAGCAGCTCTCTCCGGGGGGGCCATGAGCAGTTCTTC. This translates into CASSSLRGGHEQFF.

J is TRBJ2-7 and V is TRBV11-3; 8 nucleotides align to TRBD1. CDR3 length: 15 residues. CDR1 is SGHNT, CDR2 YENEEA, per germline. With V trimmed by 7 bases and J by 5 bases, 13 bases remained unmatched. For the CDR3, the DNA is TGTGCCAGCACCATTTTCTCGGACAGGGTCGACGAGCAGTACTTC. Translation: CASTIFSDRVDEQYF.

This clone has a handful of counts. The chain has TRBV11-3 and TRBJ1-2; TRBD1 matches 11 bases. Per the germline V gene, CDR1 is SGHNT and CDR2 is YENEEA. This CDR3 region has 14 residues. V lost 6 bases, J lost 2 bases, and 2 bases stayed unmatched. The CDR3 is CASSGDRGNYGYTF. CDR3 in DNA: TGTGCCAGCAGTGGGGACAGGGGGAACTATGGCTACACCTTC.

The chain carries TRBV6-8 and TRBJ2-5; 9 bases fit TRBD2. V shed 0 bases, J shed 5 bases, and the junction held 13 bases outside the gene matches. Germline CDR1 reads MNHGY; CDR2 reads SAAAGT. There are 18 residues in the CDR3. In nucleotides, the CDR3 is TGTGCCAGCAGTTACTCGAGTTCTAGCGGGGTTAATAGGGAGACCCAGTACTTC. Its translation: CASSYSSSSGVNRETQYF.

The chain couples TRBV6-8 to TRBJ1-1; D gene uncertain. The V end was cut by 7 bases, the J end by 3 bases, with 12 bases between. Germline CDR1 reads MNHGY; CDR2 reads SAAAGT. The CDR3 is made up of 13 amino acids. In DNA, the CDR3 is TGTGCCAGCACGGGCCCGAGGGACACTGAAGCTTTCTTT. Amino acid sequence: CASTGPRDTEAFF.

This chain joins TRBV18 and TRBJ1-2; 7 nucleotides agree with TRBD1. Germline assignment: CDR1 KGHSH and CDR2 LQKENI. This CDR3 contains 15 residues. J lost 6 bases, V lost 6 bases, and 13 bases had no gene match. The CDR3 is CASSREAGGGDGYTF. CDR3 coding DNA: TGTGCCAGCTCCCGAGAGGCAGGGGGAGGCGATGGCTACACCTTC.

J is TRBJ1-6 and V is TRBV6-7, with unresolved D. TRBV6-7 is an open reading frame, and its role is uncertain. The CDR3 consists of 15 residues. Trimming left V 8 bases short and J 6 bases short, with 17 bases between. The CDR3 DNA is TGTGCCAGCTCCGACCGGGGTCTCGGTAATTCACCCCTCCACTTT. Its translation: CASSDRGLGNSPLHF.

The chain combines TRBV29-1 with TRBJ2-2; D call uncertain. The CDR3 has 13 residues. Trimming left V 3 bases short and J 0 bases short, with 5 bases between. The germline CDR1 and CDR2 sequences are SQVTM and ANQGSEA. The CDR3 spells CSVDTTNTGELFF. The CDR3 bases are TGCAGCGTTGACACGACGAACACCGGGGAGCTGTTTTTT.

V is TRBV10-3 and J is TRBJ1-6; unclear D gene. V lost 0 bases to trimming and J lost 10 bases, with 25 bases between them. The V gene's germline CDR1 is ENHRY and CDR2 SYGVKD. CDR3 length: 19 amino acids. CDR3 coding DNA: TGTGCCATCAGTGAGTCACGAGGTTTCGGGGTGACGATACGATCACCCCTCCACTTT. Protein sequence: CAISESRGFGVTIRSPLHF.

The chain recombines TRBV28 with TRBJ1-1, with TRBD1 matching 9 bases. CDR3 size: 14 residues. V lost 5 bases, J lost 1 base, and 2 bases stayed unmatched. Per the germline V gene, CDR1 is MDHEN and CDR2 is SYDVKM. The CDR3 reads CASSLDRGNTEAFF. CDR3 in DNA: TGTGCCAGCAGTCTGGACAGGGGGAACACTGAAGCTTTCTTT. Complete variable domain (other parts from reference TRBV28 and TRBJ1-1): DVKVTQSSRYLVKRTGEKVFLECVQDMDHENMFWYRQDPGLGLRLIYFSYDVKMKEKGDIPEGYSVSREKKERFSLILESASTNQTSMYLCASSLDRGNTEAFFGQGTRLTVV.

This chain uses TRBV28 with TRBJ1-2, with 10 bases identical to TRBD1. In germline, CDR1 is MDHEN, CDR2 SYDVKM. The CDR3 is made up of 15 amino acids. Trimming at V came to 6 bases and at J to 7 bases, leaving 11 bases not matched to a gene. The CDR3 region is CASRTPTGQGGGYTF. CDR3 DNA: TGTGCCAGCAGAACACCTACCGGACAGGGGGGTGGCTACACCTTC.

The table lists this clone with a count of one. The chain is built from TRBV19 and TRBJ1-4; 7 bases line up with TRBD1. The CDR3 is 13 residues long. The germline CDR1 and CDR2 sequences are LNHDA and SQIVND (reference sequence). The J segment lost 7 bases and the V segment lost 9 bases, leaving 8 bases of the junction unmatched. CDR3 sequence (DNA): TGTGCCAGCCTTGAAAGGGGGCGTGAAAAACTGTTTTTT. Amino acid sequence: CASLERGREKLFF. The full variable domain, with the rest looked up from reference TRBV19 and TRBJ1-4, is DGGITQSPKYLFRKEGQNVTLSCEQNLNHDAMYWYRQDPGQGLRLIYYSQIVNDFQKGDIAEGYSVSREKKESFPLTVTSAQKNPTAFYLCASLERGREKLFFGSGTQLSVL.